Listed below are T cell receptor beta chains from one sample, sequenced in a study of blood T cell repertoires in COVID-19. Method: immunoSEQ multiplex PCR; TCRdb's copy keeps in-frame clones and lacks some. The table includes approximately 90,000 clones, over 70% detected once. The source material was peripheral blood. These receptors originate from a man older than 75 with active or convalescent COVID-19. Both conserved end residues are part of each CDR3. A D gene is named only where the DNA matches it firmly. Not all rows give a size; the values are once, few, many and, for expanded clones, a class.

CDR3nt	CDR3aa	d_gene	v_gene	j_gene	abundance
TGTGCCAGCAGTTCCCTGGGACAGGGCATAAACGAGCAGTACTTC	CASSSLGQGINEQYF	TRBD1	TRBV27	TRBJ2-7	NA
TGTGCCAGCAGTTACCGGACAGACTACGAGCAGTACTTC	CASSYRTDYEQYF	NA	TRBV6-5	TRBJ2-7	NA
TGTGCCAGCAGCGGGGACACCCTGGATGGCTACACCTTC	CASSGDTLDGYTF	NA	TRBV5-6	TRBJ1-2	NA
TGTGCCAGTAGTCTAGGTAGGGGTGTTCGGGCAGGGAACACTGAAGCTTTCTTT	CASSLGRGVRAGNTEAFF	NA	TRBV19	TRBJ1-1	many
TGTGCCAGCAGCTCCCTACCAGGGGATAATGAAAAACTGTTTTTT	CASSSLPGDNEKLFF	NA	TRBV5-5	TRBJ1-4	NA
TGTGCCAGTAGTATATCCCCGACAGGTCAAGAGACCCAGTACTTC	CASSISPTGQETQYF	NA	TRBV19	TRBJ2-5	NA
TGTGCCAGCAGGAATCAGGGGACTAATGAAAAACTGTTTTTT	CASRNQGTNEKLFF	NA	TRBV2	TRBJ1-4	NA
TGTGCCAGCAGTTTGCGGGGCGGCACTGAAGCTTTCTTT	CASSLRGGTEAFF	NA	TRBV12-3/TRBV12-4	TRBJ1-1	NA
TGTGCCAGCCAAAATCGGGGACAGGGTTTGTCACCCCTCCACTTT	CASQNRGQGLSPLHF	TRBD1	TRBV19	TRBJ1-6	NA
TGCAGCGGGGGGGACAGGGGAGGCTATGGCTACACCTTC	CSGGDRGGYGYTF	TRBD1	TRBV29-1	TRBJ1-2	NA
TGTGCCAGCTCCCCCGGGGTCGGGGTTACGAACACTGAAGCTTTCTTT	CASSPGVGVTNTEAFF	NA	TRBV18	TRBJ1-1	NA
TGTGCCAGCAGTGACTCGCAGGGTTCTCAGCCCCAGCATTTT	CASSDSQGSQPQHF	NA	TRBV6-4	TRBJ1-5	NA
TGCGCCAGCAGTGGACAGAGCAATCAGCCCCAGCATTTT	CASSGQSNQPQHF	NA	TRBV10-2	TRBJ1-5	NA
TGTGCCAGCAGCCAAACAGGGGAAGAGACCCAGTACTTC	CASSQTGEETQYF	TRBD1	TRBV7-2	TRBJ2-5	NA
TGTGCCAGTAGTATCGGACAGGGCCTCACAGATACGCAGTATTTT	CASSIGQGLTDTQYF	TRBD1	TRBV19	TRBJ2-3	NA
TGTGCCAGCAGCTTAACCCGGACTACCACAGATACGCAGTATTTT	CASSLTRTTTDTQYF	NA	TRBV13	TRBJ2-3	NA
TGTGCCAGCAGCCACCAAGGACAGATCTATGGCTACACCTTC	CASSHQGQIYGYTF	NA	TRBV4-2	TRBJ1-2	NA
TGCGCCAGCAGCTTGGACCAAGCGGGCATTCAGTACTTC	CASSLDQAGIQYF	NA	TRBV5-1	TRBJ2-4	NA
TGTGCCAGCAGTGAATCCCTCTTTGAAAAACTGTTTTTT	CASSESLFEKLFF	NA	TRBV6-1	TRBJ1-4	NA
TGTGCCAGCAGTGAGACAGGTATCCATCAGCCCCAGCATTTT	CASSETGIHQPQHF	NA	TRBV25-1	TRBJ1-5	NA
TGTGCCAGCAGTTCAGGCTACAATGAGCAGTTCTTC	CASSSGYNEQFF	NA	TRBV6-6	TRBJ2-1	once
TGTGCCAGCAGCTTATCCCGGGACAGGACTAGACGAATGAACACTGAAGCTTTCTTT	CASSLSRDRTRRMNTEAFF	TRBD1	TRBV7-9	TRBJ1-1	NA
TGTGCCAGCAGGCCAGGAGGCCAAGCATTCTATAATTCACCCCTCCACTTT	CASRPGGQAFYNSPLHF	NA	TRBV5-6	TRBJ1-6	NA
TGTGCCAGCAGCTCCCAGGGGGTGGGGTTAGCGGGAGCAGATACGCAGTATTTT	CASSSQGVGLAGADTQYF	TRBD2	TRBV7-2	TRBJ2-3	once
TGCGCCAGCGGATTACAGGGGTTGAACACTGAAGCTTTCTTT	CASGLQGLNTEAFF	TRBD1	TRBV5-1	TRBJ1-1	few
TGTGCCAGCAGTCAAGGGGCTAATTCACCCCTCCACTTT	CASSQGANSPLHF	NA	TRBV12-3/TRBV12-4	TRBJ1-6	NA
TGTGCCAGCAGCGGAGGGGACAGGCGGGCCTATGGCTACACCTTC	CASSGGDRRAYGYTF	TRBD1	TRBV2	TRBJ1-2	few
TGTGCCAGCAGTCTAACAGGGTCGGTCGGGGAGCTGTTTTTT	CASSLTGSVGELFF	NA	TRBV2	TRBJ2-2	NA
TGTGCCAGCAGTGAGGCAGGGCCCCAGAATCAGCCCCAGCATTTT	CASSEAGPQNQPQHF	NA	TRBV2	TRBJ1-5	NA
TGTGCCAGCAGCTTGAAGAGTGGTTACGGGACAGGAAACACCATATATTTT	CASSLKSGYGTGNTIYF	NA	TRBV5-4	TRBJ1-3	NA
TGCGCCAGCCGCTTAGACAGTGGATTCTCTGGAAACACCATATATTTT	CASRLDSGFSGNTIYF	NA	TRBV5-1	TRBJ1-3	NA
TGTGCCATCAGATTGGAGGAAAACACTGAAGCTTTCTTT	CAIRLEENTEAFF	NA	TRBV10-3	TRBJ1-1	NA
TGTGCCTGGAGTGTCCCCTCCTCGGCGGGCAATCAGCCCCAGCATTTT	CAWSVPSSAGNQPQHF	NA	TRBV30	TRBJ1-5	NA
TGCGCCAGCAGCCGACAGACAGGACCCTATGGCTACACCTTC	CASSRQTGPYGYTF	NA	TRBV4-3	TRBJ1-2	NA
TGTGCCAGCAGCTTAGTAGCAAGCTCTGGAAACACCATATATTTT	CASSLVASSGNTIYF	NA	TRBV7-9	TRBJ1-3	NA
TGTGCCAGCAGTTTAGACAGGTTCTATGGCTACACCTTC	CASSLDRFYGYTF	NA	TRBV6-5	TRBJ1-2	NA
TGTGCCAGTCACCGACAGGGGGCCTACGAGCAGTACTTC	CASHRQGAYEQYF	TRBD1	TRBV6-5	TRBJ2-7	once
TGTGCCAGCAGCCACGTTAGAGGAACTGCAACTAATGAAAAACTGTTTTTT	CASSHVRGTATNEKLFF	NA	TRBV3-1/TRBV3-2	TRBJ1-4	NA
TGTGCCATCAGTGCGGGGAGACCGAGGGCGAACACTGAAGCTTTCTTT	CAISAGRPRANTEAFF	NA	TRBV10-3	TRBJ1-1	NA
TGTGCCAGCAGCGAAGGGTACAGCACATCCTACGAGCAGTACTTC	CASSEGYSTSYEQYF	NA	TRBV2	TRBJ2-7	NA
TGTGCCAGCAGCCAAGGGGTCAGGGGGCGCGGGGAGACCCAGTACTTC	CASSQGVRGRGETQYF	TRBD1	TRBV3-1/TRBV3-2	TRBJ2-5	NA
TGTGCCAGCAGCTTGTTGTCGCCCGGGTCTCAAAATCAGCCCCAGCATTTT	CASSLLSPGSQNQPQHF	NA	TRBV5-6	TRBJ1-5	NA
TGTGCCAGCAGTGCGTCTAGCGGGTCGATGAACACTGAAGCTTTCTTT	CASSASSGSMNTEAFF	NA	TRBV27	TRBJ1-1	NA
TGTGCCTGGTCATCACGCGTCGAGACAGATACGCAGTATTTT	CAWSSRVETDTQYF	NA	TRBV30	TRBJ2-3	NA
TGTGCCACCAGTGATGCCCTGCACGGGACAGGGGACAATGAGCAGTTCTTC	CATSDALHGTGDNEQFF	TRBD1	TRBV24-1	TRBJ2-1	few
TGCGCCAGCAGCCAAGGGAGCGGTAGCACTGAAGCTTTCTTT	CASSQGSGSTEAFF	NA	TRBV4-3	TRBJ1-1	once
TGTGCTAGCAGCTTGGGCAGGGCTGGAGAGACCCAGTACTTC	CASSLGRAGETQYF	NA	TRBV7-7	TRBJ2-5	NA
TGTGCCACCACCGGCGCTACGGGGAATAATTCACCCCTCCACTTT	CATTGATGNNSPLHF	NA	TRBV19	TRBJ1-6	few
TGCGCCAGCAGCTTGGAGGTGGCGGGTAACTATGGCTACACCTTC	CASSLEVAGNYGYTF	NA	TRBV5-1	TRBJ1-2	NA
TGTGCCAGCAGCTCCGACAGGGGGCCTGGAAACACCATATATTTT	CASSSDRGPGNTIYF	TRBD1	TRBV7-9	TRBJ1-3	NA
TGCGCCAGCAGCTTGACAGATAATGAAAAACTGTTTTTT	CASSLTDNEKLFF	NA	TRBV5-1	TRBJ1-4	NA
TGTGCCAGCAGTTACGGCAGGGCCACCGGGGAGCTGTTTTTT	CASSYGRATGELFF	NA	TRBV6-2/TRBV6-3	TRBJ2-2	NA
TGTGCCAGCAGCTCTCGGAGACAGGGGACAAAGGACGAGCAGTACTTC	CASSSRRQGTKDEQYF	TRBD1	TRBV11-2	TRBJ2-7	NA
TGCGCCAGCAGCCAAGATGGTGGCGGGGGGAGGAACACCGGGGAGCTGTTTTTT	CASSQDGGGGRNTGELFF	TRBD2	TRBV4-3	TRBJ2-2	NA
TGTGCCACCAGCAGAGATTACAGGGAGAACACTGAAGCTTTCTTT	CATSRDYRENTEAFF	NA	TRBV15	TRBJ1-1	NA
TGTGCCAGCAGGCCCATGCTCAGGGATACTGAAGCTTTCTTT	CASRPMLRDTEAFF	NA	TRBV6-5	TRBJ1-1	once
TGTGCCAGCAGTTACTCATGGGCGGGGGGTTTAAATGAGCAGTTCTTC	CASSYSWAGGLNEQFF	TRBD2	TRBV6-5	TRBJ2-1	NA
TGTGCCTGGAGTGGCCGGAGCGGGGGGGCCACCGGGGAGCTGTTTTTT	CAWSGRSGGATGELFF	TRBD2	TRBV30	TRBJ2-2	NA
TGTGCCAGCAGCCACAGGGGGATGAATTCACCCCTCCACTTT	CASSHRGMNSPLHF	TRBD1	TRBV11-3	TRBJ1-6	NA